This TCR beta chain came from a study of blood T cell repertoires in COVID-19. As originally analysed: Scientists estimated how many nucleated cells there were by amplifying reference gene primers. Assay used: immunoSEQ multiplex PCR; TCRdb lists only in-frame clones, some missing. Clone size and the V and J calls come from that table; the DNA yielded D and trimming. This table holds over 250,000 clones, about nine tenths found once. CDR3 length: 16 amino acids. Trimming left V 7 bases short and J 7 bases short, with 23 bases between. Germline V gene data show CDR1 as SGHRS and CDR2 as YFSETQ. Residents of about two dozen US areas, aged 18 to 89 years, made up the participants. Cohort 3 recovery required two negative PCRs, clearance, or symptom resolution.

The sample taken for sequencing was PBMCs or T cells enriched from blood (not recorded which). The TCR originated in an older woman who had recovered from COVID-19. This sequence joins TRBV5-1 and TRBJ2-2; a weak D match, TRBD2 (5 bases). The CDR3 spells CASRENLGGELGELFF. The CDR3 DNA reads as TGCGCCAGCCGCGAAAACCTAGGAGGCGAACTCGGGGAGCTGTTTTTT.